The TCR beta chain described here comes from a study of blood T cell repertoires in COVID-19. At the level of the study: Sites in the United States, Italy and Spain provided acute and convalescent COVID-19 samples. Sample material is recorded as cDNA or gDNA derived from T cells, B-cell-depleted T cells, or PBMCs.

Method: immunoSEQ multiplex PCR; TCRdb's copy keeps in-frame clones and lacks some. The table records 150,000 to 200,000 clones, roughly 90% of them present only once. The study drew participants aged 18 to 89 years from roughly 25 US areas. Two negative PCRs, clearance, or symptom resolution had been documented for recovered Cohort 3 donors. The TCR comes from a woman younger than 35 who had recovered from COVID-19. Material: PBMCs or T cells enriched from blood (not recorded which).

The CDR3 DNA sequence: TGTGCTAGCTCCGAGGTGAACACTGAAGCTTTCTTT. It yields the protein CASSEVNTEAFF. The genes are TRBV12-5 and TRBJ1-1; D gene unclear. The CDR3 sequence is 12 residues long. Germline CDR1 is LGHNT and CDR2 is FRNRAP. Between the trimmed V and J ends, which lost 9 bases and 0 bases, there was a span of 8 bases.